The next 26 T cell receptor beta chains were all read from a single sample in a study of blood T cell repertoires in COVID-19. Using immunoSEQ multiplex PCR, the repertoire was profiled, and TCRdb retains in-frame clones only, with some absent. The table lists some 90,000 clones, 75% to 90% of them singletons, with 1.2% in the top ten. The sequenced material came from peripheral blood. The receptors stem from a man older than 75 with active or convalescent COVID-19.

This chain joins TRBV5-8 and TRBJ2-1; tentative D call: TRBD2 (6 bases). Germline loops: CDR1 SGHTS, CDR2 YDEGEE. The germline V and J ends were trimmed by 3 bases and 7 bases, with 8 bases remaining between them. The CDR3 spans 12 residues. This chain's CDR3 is CASSYSGNEQFF. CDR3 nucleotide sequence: TGTGCCAGCAGCTATAGCGGTAATGAGCAGTTCTTC.

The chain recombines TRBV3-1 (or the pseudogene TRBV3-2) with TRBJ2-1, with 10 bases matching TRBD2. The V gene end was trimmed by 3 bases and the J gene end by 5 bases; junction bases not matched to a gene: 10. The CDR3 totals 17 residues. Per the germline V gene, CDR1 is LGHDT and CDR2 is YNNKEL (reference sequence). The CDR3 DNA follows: TGTGCCAGCAGCCATCTGAGCGGGAGGGCCTGCCACAATGAGCAGTTCTTC. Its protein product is CASSHLSGRACHNEQFF.

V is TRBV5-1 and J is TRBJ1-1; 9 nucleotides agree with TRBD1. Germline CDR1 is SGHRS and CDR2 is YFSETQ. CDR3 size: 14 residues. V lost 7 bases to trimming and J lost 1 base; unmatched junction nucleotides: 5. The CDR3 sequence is CASYRGRGNTEAFF. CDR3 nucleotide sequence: TGCGCCAGCTACAGGGGGCGTGGGAACACTGAAGCTTTCTTT.

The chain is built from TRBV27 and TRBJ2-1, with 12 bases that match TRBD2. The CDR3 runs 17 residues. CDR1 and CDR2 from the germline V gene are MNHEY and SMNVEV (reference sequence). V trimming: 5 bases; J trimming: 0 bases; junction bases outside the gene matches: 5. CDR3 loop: CASSVGTSGSSYNEQFF. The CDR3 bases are TGTGCCAGCAGTGTAGGGACTAGCGGGTCCTCCTACAATGAGCAGTTCTTC.

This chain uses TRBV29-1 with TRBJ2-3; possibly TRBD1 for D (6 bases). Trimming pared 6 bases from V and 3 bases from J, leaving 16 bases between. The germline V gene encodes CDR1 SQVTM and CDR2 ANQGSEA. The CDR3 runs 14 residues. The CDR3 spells CSVGQGLGTDTQYF. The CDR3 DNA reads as TGCAGCGTCGGTCAGGGGTTGGGTACAGATACGCAGTATTTT.

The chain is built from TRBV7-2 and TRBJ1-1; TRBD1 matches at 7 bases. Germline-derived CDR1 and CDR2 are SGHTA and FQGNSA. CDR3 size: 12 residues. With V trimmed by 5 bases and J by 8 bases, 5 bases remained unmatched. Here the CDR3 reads CASSQDRVEAFF. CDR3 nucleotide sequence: TGTGCCAGCAGCCAAGACAGGGTCGAAGCTTTCTTT.

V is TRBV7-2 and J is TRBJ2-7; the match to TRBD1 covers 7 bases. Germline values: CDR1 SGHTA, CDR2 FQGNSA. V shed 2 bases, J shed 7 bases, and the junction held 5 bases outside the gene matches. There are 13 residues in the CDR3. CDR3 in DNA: TGTGCCAGCAGCTTAAACAGGGGTGGTGAGCAGTACTTC. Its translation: CASSLNRGGEQYF.

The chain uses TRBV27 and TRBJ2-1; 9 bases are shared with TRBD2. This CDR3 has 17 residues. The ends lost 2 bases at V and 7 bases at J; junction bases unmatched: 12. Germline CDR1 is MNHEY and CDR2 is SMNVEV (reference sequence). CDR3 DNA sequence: TGTGCCAGCAGTTTAAGGGCGCTAGCGGGAATAATGAATGAGCAGTTCTTC. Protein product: CASSLRALAGIMNEQFF.

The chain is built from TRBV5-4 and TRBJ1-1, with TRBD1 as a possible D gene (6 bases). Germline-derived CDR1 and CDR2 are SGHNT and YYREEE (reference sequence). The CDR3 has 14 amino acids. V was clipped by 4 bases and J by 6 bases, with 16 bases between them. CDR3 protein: CASSQQGPNPEAFF. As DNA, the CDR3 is TGTGCCAGCAGCCAACAGGGACCCAATCCTGAAGCTTTCTTT.

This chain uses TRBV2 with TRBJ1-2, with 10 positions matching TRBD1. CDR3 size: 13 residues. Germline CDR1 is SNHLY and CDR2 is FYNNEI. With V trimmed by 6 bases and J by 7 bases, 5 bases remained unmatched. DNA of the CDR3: TGTGCCAGCAGGGACAGGGGGACCGGTGGCTACACCTTC. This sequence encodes CASRDRGTGGYTF.

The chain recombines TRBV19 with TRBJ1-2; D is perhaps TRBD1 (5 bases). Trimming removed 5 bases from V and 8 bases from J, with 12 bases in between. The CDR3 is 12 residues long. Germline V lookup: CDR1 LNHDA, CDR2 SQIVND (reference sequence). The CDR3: CASSERAGGYTF. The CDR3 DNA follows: TGTGCCAGTAGTGAGCGTGCAGGGGGCTACACCTTC.

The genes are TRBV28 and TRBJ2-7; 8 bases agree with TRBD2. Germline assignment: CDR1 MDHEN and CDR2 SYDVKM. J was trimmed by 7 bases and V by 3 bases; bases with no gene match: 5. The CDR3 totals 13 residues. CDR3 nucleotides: TGTGCCAGCAGTTTTCCCGGGACTAGGGAGCAGTACTTC. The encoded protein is CASSFPGTREQYF.

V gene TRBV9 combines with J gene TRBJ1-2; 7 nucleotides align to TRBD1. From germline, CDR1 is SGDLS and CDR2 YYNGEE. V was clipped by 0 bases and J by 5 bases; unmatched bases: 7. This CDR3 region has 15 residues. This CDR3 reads CASSVAGTDTYGYTF. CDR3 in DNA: TGTGCCAGCAGCGTAGCGGGGACAGATACGTATGGCTACACCTTC.

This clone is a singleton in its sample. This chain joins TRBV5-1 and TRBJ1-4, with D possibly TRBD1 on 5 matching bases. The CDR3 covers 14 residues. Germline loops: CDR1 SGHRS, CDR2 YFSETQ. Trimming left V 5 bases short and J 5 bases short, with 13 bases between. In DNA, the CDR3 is TGCGCCAGCAGACTCGACAGTCCCAATGAAAAACTGTTTTTT. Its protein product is CASRLDSPNEKLFF.

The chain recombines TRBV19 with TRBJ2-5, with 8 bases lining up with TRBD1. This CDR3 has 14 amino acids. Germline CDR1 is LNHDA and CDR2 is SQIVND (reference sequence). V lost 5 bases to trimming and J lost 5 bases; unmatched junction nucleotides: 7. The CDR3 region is CASSSDRVRETQYF. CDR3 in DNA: TGTGCCAGTAGTTCGGACAGGGTGAGGGAGACCCAGTACTTC.

The CDR3 coding sequence is TGTGCCAGCAGCCTTGAAGCCACGCAGTATTTT. It specifies CASSLEATQYF. The chain links TRBV7-2 to TRBJ2-3; D call uncertain. The germline V and J ends were trimmed by 5 bases and 9 bases, with 9 bases remaining between them. The V gene's germline CDR1 is SGHTA and CDR2 FQGNSA. The CDR3 has 11 residues.

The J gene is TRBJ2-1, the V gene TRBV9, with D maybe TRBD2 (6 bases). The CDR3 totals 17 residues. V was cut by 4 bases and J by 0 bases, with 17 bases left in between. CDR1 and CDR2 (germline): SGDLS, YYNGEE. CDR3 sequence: CASSRRDGTRSYNEQFF. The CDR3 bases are TGTGCCAGCAGCCGGAGGGACGGTACCCGCTCCTACAATGAGCAGTTCTTC.

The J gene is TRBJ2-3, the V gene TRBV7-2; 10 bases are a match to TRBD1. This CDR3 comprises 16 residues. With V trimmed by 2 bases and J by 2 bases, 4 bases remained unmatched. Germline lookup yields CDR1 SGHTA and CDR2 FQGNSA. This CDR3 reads CASSLQTGGHTDTQYF. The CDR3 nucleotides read TGTGCCAGCAGCTTACAGACAGGGGGCCACACAGATACGCAGTATTTT.

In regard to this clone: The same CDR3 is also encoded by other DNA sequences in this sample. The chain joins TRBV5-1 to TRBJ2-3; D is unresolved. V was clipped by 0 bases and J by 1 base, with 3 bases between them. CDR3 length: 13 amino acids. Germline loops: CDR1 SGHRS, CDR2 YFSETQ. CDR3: CASSLAGTDTQYF. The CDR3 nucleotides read TGCGCCAGCAGCTTGGCGGGCACAGATACGCAGTATTTT.

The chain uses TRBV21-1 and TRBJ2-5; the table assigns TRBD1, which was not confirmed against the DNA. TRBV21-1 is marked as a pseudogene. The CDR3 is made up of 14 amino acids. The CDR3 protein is CASSSRQNQETQYF. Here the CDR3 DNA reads TGTGCCAGCAGCTCTCGACAGAACCAAGAGACCCAGTACTTC.

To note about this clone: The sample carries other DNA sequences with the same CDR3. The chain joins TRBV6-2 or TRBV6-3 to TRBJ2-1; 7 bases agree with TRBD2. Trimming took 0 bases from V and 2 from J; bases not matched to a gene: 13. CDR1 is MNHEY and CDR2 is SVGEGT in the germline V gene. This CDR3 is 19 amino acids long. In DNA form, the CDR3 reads TGTGCCAGCAGTTACTCAATTTCCGTCGGCGGGGGTACCTACAATGAGCAGTTCTTC. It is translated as CASSYSISVGGGTYNEQFF.

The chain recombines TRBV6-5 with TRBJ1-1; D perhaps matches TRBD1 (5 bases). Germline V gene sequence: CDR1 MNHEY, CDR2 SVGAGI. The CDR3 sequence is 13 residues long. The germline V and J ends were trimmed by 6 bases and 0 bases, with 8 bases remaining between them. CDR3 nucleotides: TGTGCCAGCAGCCAGGGATTGAACACTGAAGCTTTCTTT. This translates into CASSQGLNTEAFF.

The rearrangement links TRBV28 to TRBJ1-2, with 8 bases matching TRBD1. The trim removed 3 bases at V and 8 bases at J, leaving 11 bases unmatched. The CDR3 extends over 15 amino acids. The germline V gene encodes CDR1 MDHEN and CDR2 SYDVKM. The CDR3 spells CASSFSGTGGGGYTF. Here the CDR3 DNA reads TGTGCCAGCAGTTTCTCTGGCACAGGGGGAGGCGGCTACACCTTC.

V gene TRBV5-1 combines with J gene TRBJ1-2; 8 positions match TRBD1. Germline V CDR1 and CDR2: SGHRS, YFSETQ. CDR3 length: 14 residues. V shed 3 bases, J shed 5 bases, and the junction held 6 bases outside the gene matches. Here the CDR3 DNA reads TGCGCCAGCAGCTCAGGACAGGGAGTATATGGCTACACCTTC. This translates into CASSSGQGVYGYTF.

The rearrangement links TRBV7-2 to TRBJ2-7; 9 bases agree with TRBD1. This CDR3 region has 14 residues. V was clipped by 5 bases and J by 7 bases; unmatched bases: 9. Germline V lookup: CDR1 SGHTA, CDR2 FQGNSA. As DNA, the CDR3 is TGTGCCAGCAGCAAGGGGACAGGGCCTTGGGAGCAGTACTTC. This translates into CASSKGTGPWEQYF. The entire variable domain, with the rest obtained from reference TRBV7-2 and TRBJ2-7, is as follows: GAGVSQSPSNKVTEKGKDVELRCDPISGHTALYWYRQSLGQGLEFLIYFQGNSAPDKSGLPSDRFSAERTGGSVSTLTIQRTQQEDSAVYLCASSKGTGPWEQYFGPGTRLTVT.

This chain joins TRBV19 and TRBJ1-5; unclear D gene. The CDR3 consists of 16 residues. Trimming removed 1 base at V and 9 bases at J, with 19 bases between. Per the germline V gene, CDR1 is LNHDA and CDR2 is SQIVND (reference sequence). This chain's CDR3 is CASSIGEGGPFGPQHF. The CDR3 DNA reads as TGTGCCAGTAGTATAGGAGAGGGCGGACCTTTTGGGCCCCAGCATTTT.